The present entry profiles one T cell receptor beta chain with its context. Antigen unknown. This cohort consisted of healthy bone marrow donors. The V gene's germline CDR1 is SGHRS and CDR2 YFSETQ. The CDR3 is 12 amino acids. V was pared by 2 bases and J by 3 bases, with 6 bases between. This sample is part of a study of cytomegalovirus exposure and HLA in healthy donors. About the research overall: Out of around 360 genotyped donors, about 80% belonged to the Caucasian-associated ancestry cluster. Overall study results and limits: A later analysis showed TCR association rates differing by HLA locus, peaking at DRB1 and lowest at HLA-C. A cluster of highly shared sequence variants was likely a sequencing artifact.

PCR amplification relied on 60 Vbeta primers (plus 13 Jbeta primers). Libraries were prepared by immunoSEQ multiplex PCR; TCRdb keeps only in-frame clonotypes and omits some of them. The sample has around 140,000 clones. The chain joins TRBV5-1 to TRBJ2-7; D possibly corresponds to TRBD2 (5 bases). Sequencing used PBMCs. The TCR comes from a woman in her forties or fifties in good health and CMV-seronegative. The CDR3 coding sequence is TGCGCCAGCAGCTTTGAGGGCTACGAGCAGTACTTC. Translated, it gives CASSFEGYEQYF. The complete variable domain, with remaining parts taken from reference TRBV5-1 and TRBJ2-7, reads KAGVTQTPRYLIKTRGQQVTLSCSPISGHRSVSWYQQTPGQGLQFLFEYFSETQRNKGNFPGRFSGRQFSNSRSEMNVSTLELGDSALYLCASSFEGYEQYFGPGTRLTVT.